This record concerns one T cell receptor (beta chain) sequence. The sample originates from a study of OX40 agonist ivuxolimab in advanced cancers. Across the study: Ivuxolimab doses were 0.01, 0.1, 0.3, 1.5, 3 or 10 mg/kg every 2 weeks.

CDR1 MDHEN and CDR2 SYDVKM come from the germline V gene. The junction had 7 bases not matched to a gene; V was cut back by 4 bases and J by 2 bases. This CDR3 region has 15 residues. Using immunoSEQ multiplex PCR, the repertoire was profiled, and TCRdb retains in-frame clones only, with some absent. This sample has about 62,000 clones, with 85% found just once. The chain recombines TRBV28 with TRBJ2-7; 8 bases line up with TRBD2. Sequenced here: CD4+ or CD8+ T cells sorted from blood, sampled in a trial of the OX40 agonist ivuxolimab. This clonotype was sampled from an adult with an advanced solid tumor such as melanoma, head and neck, liver or kidney cancer. CDR3 sequence (DNA): TGTGCCAGCAGTTCCCCCGGGGGGGGGCCCTACGAGCAGTACTTC. As protein: CASSSPGGGPYEQYF.